This TCR beta chain was observed in a study of identical twins. TCRdb processed the 5' RACE reads anew with MiXCR; each CDR3 protein has one entry. This table has some 500,000 distinct CDR3 sequences, approximately 10% appearing once. V dropped 6 bases and J dropped 2 bases, with 17 bases sitting between them. The CDR3 covers 14 residues. CDR1 and CDR2 from the germline V gene are DFQATT and SNEGSKA (reference sequence). The same data also went into a second study, on yellow fever vaccine responses in identical twins.

This receptor was obtained from a young woman in good health. The sequenced sample was PBMCs. The chain carries TRBV20-1 and TRBJ2-7; tentatively, D is TRBD1 (5 bases). The CDR3 region has the DNA TGCAGTGCCAGCCACCGGACACCACCCTACGAGCAGTACTTC. Translation: CSASHRTPPYEQYF.